This TCR beta chain was sequenced for a study of blood T cell repertoires in COVID-19 (dated by TCRdb to about 2020). General notes on the study: Collaborator samples came from the United States, Italy and Spain and covered acute and convalescent phases of COVID-19. The prospective study material was composed of cDNA or gDNA derived from T cells, B-cell-depleted T cells, or PBMCs. HLA class I and class II types, where available, came from metadata supplied by the sample provider rather than from assay-based typing. The repertoires were made available in a free public database intended to serve as a resource for research on the immune response to SARS-CoV-2. Sample metadata almost always included a de-identified subject ID, COVID-19 status, age in years and sex. Samples were obtained from the ongoing ImmuneRACE study (first 160 participants) and from about 1,300 subjects provided by 6 global collaborators. Subjects who had been exposed to COVID-19, were actively infected with it, or had recovered from it provided the deeply sampled blood TCRbeta repertoires that made up the dataset. Broad study findings and their caveats: How much clinical and demographic metadata was included differed by source and by participant, and the metadata was provided uncurated.

The V end gives up 1 base and the J end 5 bases, leaving 6 bases in the junction not matched to a gene. The CDR3 contains 16 residues, cysteine and phenylalanine counted. Only CDR3 DNA remains: 48 bases, in frame from the first base. As encoded in the germline V gene, CDR1 is SGHAT while CDR2 is FQNNGV. The immunoSEQ Assay, a bias-controlled multiplex PCR, was used to amplify TCRbeta CDR3 regions from genomic DNA. The authors' analysis ran thus. The number of nucleated cells in each sample was estimated by amplification of reference gene primers within the assay. Sequence reads were collapsed and filtered to measure the absolute abundance of every unique TCRbeta CDR3 rearrangement. Productive Simpson clonality was computed per sample as the square root of Simpson's diversity index over productive rearrangements. TCRdb carries this immuneACCESS record with in-frame sequences only. Its versions omit some clonotypes, under half of them owing to an unresolved V gene in the studies checked, with the rest unexplained. That table gives V, J and clone size, and the DNA gave D and trimming. In all, the sample holds fewer than 200,000 clones, and 88% of those were seen once. The leading ten clones occupy under 6.5% of the sample.

In regard to this clone: Its antigen remains undetermined. No base qualities exist here, and no much larger clone lies one base off it.

The collaborating institutions used their own protocols to collect whole blood in K2EDTA tubes. For TCRbeta analysis, collaborator samples were shipped as frozen whole blood, as isolated PBMCs, or as DNA extracted from either sample type. The specimen was peripheral blood. Recombination linked TRBV11-2 to TRBJ2-1; 9 central nucleotides agree with TRBD2. The sequence was collected from a man aged 35-49 years with active or convalescent COVID-19. Here the CDR3 is given as CASSLGWGLANNEQFF. The nucleotides read TGTGCCAGCAGCTTAGGTTGGGGACTAGCAAACAATGAGCAGTTCTTC.